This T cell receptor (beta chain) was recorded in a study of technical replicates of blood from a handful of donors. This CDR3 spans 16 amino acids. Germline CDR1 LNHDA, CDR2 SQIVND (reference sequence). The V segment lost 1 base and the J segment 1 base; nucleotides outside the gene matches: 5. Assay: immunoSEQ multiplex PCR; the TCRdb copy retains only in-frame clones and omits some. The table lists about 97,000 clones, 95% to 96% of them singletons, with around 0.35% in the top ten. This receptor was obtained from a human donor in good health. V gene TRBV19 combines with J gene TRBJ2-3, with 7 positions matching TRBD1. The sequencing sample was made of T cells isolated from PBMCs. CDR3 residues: CASSIGGGGGTDTQYF. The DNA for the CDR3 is TGTGCCAGTAGTATAGGAGGGGGCGGTGGCACAGATACGCAGTATTTT. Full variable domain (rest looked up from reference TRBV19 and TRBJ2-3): DGGITQSPKYLFRKEGQNVTLSCEQNLNHDAMYWYRQDPGQGLRLIYYSQIVNDFQKGDIAEGYSVSREKKESFPLTVTSAQKNPTAFYLCASSIGGGGGTDTQYFGPGTRLTVL.